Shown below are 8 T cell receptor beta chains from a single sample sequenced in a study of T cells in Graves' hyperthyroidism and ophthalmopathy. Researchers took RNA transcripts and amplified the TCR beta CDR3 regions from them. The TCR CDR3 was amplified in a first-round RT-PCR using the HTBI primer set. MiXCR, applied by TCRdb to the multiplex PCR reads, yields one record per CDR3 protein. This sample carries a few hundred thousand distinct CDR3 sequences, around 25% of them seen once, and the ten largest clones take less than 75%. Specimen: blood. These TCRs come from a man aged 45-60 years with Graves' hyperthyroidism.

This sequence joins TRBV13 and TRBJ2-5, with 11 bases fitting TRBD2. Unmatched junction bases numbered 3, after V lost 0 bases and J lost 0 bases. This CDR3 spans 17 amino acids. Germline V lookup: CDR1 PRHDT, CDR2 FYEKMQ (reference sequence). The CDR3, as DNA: TGTGCCAGCAGCTTAGGTCCGGGACTAGCGGACCAAGAGACCCAGTACTTC. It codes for CASSLGPGLADQETQYF.

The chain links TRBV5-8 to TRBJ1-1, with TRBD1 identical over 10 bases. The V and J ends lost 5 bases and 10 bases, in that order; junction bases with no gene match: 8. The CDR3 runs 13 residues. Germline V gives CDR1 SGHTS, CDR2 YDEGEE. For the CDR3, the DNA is TGTGCCAGCAGTCCAGGGACAGGGGAGGCAGCTTTCTTT. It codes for CASSPGTGEAAFF.

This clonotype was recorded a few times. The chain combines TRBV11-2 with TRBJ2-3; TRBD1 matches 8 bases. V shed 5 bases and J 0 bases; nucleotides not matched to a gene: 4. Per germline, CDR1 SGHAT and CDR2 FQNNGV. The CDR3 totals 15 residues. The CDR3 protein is CASSPWDRSTDTQYF. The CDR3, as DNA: TGTGCCAGCAGCCCCTGGGACAGGAGCACAGATACGCAGTATTTT.

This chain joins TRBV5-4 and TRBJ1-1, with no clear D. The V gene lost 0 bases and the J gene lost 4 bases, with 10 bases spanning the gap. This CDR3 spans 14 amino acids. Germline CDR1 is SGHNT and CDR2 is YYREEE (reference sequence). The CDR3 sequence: CASSLGAGTTEAFF. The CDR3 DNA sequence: TGTGCCAGCAGCTTGGGAGCAGGAACCACTGAAGCTTTCTTT.

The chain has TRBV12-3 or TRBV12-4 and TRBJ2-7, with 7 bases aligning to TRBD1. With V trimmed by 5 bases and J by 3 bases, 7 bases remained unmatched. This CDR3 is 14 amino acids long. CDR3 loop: CASSQTGYSYEQYF. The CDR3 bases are TGTGCCAGCAGTCAGACAGGGTACAGCTACGAGCAGTACTTC.

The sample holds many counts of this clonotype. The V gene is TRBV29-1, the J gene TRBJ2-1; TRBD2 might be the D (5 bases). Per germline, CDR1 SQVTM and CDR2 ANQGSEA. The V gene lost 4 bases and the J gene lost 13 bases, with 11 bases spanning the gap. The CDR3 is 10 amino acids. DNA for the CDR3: TGCAGCGTTGGAAGCGGAAAACAGTTCTTC. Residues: CSVGSGKQFF.

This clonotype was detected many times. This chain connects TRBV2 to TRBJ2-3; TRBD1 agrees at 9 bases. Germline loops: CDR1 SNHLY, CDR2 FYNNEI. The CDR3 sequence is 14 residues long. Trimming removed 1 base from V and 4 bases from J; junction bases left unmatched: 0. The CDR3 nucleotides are TGTGCCAGCAGTGAAGGGGACAGGGCAGATACGCAGTATTTT. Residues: CASSEGDRADTQYF.

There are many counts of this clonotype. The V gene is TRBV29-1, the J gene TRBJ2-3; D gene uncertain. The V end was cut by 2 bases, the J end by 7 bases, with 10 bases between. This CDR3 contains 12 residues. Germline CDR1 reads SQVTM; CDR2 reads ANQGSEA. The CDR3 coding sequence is TGCAGCGTTGAAACCTTCACGAATACGCAGTATTTT. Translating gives CSVETFTNTQYF.